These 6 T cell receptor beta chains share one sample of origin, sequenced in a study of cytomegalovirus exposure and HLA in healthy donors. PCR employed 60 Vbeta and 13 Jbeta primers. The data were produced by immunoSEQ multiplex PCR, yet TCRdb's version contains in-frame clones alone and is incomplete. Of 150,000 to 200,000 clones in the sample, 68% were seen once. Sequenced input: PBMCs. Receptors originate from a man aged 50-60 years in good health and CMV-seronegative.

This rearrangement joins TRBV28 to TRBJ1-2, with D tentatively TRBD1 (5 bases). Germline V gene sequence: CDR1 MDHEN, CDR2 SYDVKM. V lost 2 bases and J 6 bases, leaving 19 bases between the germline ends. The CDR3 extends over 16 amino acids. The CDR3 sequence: CASSLPGQGIVNGYTF. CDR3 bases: TGTGCCAGCAGTTTACCCGGGCAGGGAATAGTCAATGGCTACACCTTC.

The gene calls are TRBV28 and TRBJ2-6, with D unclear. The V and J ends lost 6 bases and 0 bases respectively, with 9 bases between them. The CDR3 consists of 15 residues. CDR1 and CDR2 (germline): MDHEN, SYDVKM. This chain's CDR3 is CASSLRGSGANVLTF. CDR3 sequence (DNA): TGTGCCAGCAGCCTGCGAGGCTCTGGGGCCAACGTCCTGACTTTC.

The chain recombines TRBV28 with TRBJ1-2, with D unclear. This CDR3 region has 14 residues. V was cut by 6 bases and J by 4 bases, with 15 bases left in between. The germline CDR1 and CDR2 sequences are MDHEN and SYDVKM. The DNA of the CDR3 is TGTGCCAGCAGCGTAGGAGATTCATTCTATGGCTACACCTTC. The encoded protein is CASSVGDSFYGYTF.

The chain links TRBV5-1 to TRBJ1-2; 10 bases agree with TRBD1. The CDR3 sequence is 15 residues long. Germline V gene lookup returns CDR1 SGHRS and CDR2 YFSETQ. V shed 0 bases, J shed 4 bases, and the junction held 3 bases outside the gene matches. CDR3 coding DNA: TGCGCCAGCAGCTTGGGGGGACAGGGGTCCTATGGCTACACCTTC. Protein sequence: CASSLGGQGSYGYTF.

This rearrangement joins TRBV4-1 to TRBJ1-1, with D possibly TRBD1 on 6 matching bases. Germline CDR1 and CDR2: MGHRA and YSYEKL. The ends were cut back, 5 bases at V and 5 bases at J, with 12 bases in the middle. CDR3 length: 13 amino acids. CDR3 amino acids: CASSATGRTEAFF. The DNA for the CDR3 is TGCGCCAGCAGCGCCACAGGGAGAACTGAAGCTTTCTTT.

The CDR3 coding sequence is TGTGCCAGCAGCTTAGCGTCGACAGGGGACGGAGGAAACACCATATATTTT. Residues: CASSLASTGDGGNTIYF. The rearrangement uses TRBV7-2 and TRBJ1-3; TRBD1 aligns across 8 bases. The CDR3 spans 17 residues. V lost 0 bases to trimming and J lost 4 bases; unmatched junction nucleotides: 8. Germline V CDR1 and CDR2: SGHTA, FQGNSA.